This TCR beta chain was sequenced in a study of metastatic and nonmetastatic thyroid tumors. The CDR3 contains 15 residues. V was pared by 3 bases and J by 0 bases, with 11 bases between. CDR1 is MGHRA, CDR2 YSYEKL, per germline. TCRdb reanalyzed the PCR reads with MiXCR. The data show some 23,000 clones, about 22% seen once. Not a single patient had been given any form of treatment at any point before undergoing thyroid surgery. The rearrangement links TRBV4-1 to TRBJ1-1, with D tentatively TRBD1 (5 bases). Sequences were obtained from tumor tissue. The sequence derives from a female donor with papillary thyroid cancer or a benign thyroid nodule (not recorded which). Some clones in this sample may be carry-over from other donors' samples. In DNA form, the CDR3 reads TGCGCCAGCAGCCAGATAAGGGGCATGAACACTGAAGCTTTCTTT. Translated: CASSQIRGMNTEAFF.